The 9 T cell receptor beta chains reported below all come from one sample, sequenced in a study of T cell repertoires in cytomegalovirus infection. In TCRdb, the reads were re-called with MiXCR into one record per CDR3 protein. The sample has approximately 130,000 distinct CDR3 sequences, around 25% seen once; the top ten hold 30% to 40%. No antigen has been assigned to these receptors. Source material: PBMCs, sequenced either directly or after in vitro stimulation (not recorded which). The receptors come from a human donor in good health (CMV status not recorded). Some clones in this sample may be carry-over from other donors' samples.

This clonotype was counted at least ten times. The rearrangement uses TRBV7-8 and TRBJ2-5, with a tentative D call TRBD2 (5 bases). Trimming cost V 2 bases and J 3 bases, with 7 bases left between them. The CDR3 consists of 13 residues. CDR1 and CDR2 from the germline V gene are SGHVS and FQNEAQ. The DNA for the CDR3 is TGTGCCAGCAGCTTATTTAGCGAAGAGACCCAGTACTTC. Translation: CASSLFSEETQYF.

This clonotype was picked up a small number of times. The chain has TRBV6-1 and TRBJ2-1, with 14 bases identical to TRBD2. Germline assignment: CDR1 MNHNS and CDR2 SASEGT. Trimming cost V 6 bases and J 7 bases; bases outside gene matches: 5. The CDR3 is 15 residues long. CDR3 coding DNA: TGTGCCAGCAGACCGGGACTAGCGGGAGTGAATGAGCAGTTCTTC. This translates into CASRPGLAGVNEQFF.

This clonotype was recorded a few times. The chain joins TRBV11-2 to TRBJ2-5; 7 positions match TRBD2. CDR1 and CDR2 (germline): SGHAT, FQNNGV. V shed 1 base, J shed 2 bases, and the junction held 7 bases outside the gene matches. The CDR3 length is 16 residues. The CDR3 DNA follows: TGTGCCAGCAGCTTAGTGGCGGGAGAGGGGCAAGAGACCCAGTACTTC. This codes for CASSLVAGEGQETQYF.

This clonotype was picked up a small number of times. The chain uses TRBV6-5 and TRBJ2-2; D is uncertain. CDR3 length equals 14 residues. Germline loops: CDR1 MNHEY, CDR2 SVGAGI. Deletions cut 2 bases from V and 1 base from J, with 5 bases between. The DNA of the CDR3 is TGTGCCAGCAGTTACGGTGGGAACACCGGGGAGCTGTTTTTT. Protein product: CASSYGGNTGELFF.

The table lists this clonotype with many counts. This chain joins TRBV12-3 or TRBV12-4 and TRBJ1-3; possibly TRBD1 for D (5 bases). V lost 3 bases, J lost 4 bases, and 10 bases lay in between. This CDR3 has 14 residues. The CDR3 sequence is CASSFGRVGNTIYF. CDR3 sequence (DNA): TGTGCCAGCAGTTTCGGCAGGGTGGGAAACACCATATATTTT.

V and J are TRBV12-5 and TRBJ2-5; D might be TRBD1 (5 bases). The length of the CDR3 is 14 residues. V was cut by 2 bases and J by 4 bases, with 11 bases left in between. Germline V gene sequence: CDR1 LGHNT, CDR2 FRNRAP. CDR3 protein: CASGLSTTVETQYF. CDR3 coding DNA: TGTGCTAGTGGTTTGTCCACGACAGTAGAGACCCAGTACTTC.

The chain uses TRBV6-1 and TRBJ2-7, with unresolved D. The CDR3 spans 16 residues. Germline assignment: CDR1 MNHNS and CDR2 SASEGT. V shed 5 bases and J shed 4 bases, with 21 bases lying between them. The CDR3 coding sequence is TGTGCCAGCAGTTATGGGAAATTACATAAGAGTTACGAGCAGTACTTC. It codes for CASSYGKLHKSYEQYF.

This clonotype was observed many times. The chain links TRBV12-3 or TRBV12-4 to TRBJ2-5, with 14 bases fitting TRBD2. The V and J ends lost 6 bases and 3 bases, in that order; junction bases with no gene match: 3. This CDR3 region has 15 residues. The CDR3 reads CASRGGLAGEETQYF. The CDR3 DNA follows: TGTGCCAGCAGGGGGGGACTAGCGGGAGAAGAGACCCAGTACTTC.

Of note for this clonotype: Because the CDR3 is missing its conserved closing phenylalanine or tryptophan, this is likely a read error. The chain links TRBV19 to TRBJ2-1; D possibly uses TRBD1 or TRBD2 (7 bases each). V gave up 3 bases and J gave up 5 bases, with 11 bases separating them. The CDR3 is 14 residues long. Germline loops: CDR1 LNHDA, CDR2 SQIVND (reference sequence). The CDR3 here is CASSIRGGNNEQFL. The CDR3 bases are TGTGCCAGTAGTATCAGGGGGGGGAACAATGAGCAGTTCCTC.